These 16 T cell receptor beta chains share one sample of origin, sequenced in a study of blood T cells in healthy people across ages. Primed by a sample-barcoded 5' primer and a J-beta primer mix, a second PCR proceeded for 7 to 11 cycles. Via MiXCR, TCRdb re-called the 5' RACE reads, giving one row per CDR3 protein. The sample consists of over a million distinct CDR3 sequences, 42% of them appearing once. Material for sequencing was blood. Receptors were obtained from a woman aged 18-30 years in good health.

This clonotype was seen only a few times. The CDR3 loop reads CASSYTGTPDNEQFF. DNA of the CDR3: TGTGCCAGCAGCTATACCGGGACCCCGGACAATGAGCAGTTCTTC. The chain combines TRBV7-2 with TRBJ2-1; D is tentatively TRBD1 or TRBD2 (5 bases each). V lost 4 bases and J 5 bases, leaving 15 bases between the germline ends. This CDR3 comprises 15 residues. The germline gives CDR1 SGHTA, CDR2 FQGNSA.

V is TRBV4-1 and J is TRBJ1-6, with 8 bases lining up with TRBD1. The CDR3 contains 15 residues. CDR1 and CDR2 (germline): MGHRA, YSYEKL. V was pared by 4 bases and J by 11 bases, with 10 bases of the junction left unmatched. In nucleotides, the CDR3 is TGCGCCAGCAGCCGACCCCAGGGGGCAAATGCACCCCTCCACTTT. It encodes CASSRPQGANAPLHF.

The genes are TRBV2 and TRBJ1-1; no clear D. CDR3 size: 12 residues. Deletions cut 7 bases from V and 8 bases from J, with 14 bases between. Looked up from germline, CDR1 is SNHLY and CDR2 is FYNNEI. The DNA for the CDR3 is TGTGCCAGCACTAAAGAGACCCCAGAAGCTTTCTTT. Residues: CASTKETPEAFF.

The gene calls are TRBV16 and TRBJ1-4; the D is unclear. The V gene lost 1 base and the J gene lost 0 bases, with 9 bases spanning the gap. The germline CDR1 and CDR2 sequences are KGHSY and FQNENV. The CDR3 consists of 16 residues. This CDR3 reads CASSQFAPATNEKLFF. CDR3 sequence (DNA): TGTGCCAGCAGCCAATTTGCCCCGGCAACTAATGAAAAACTGTTTTTT.

The V call is TRBV2, the J call TRBJ1-2, with a tentative D call TRBD1 (5 bases). The CDR3 totals 12 residues. From germline, CDR1 is SNHLY and CDR2 FYNNEI. The V end lost 9 bases, the J end lost 2 bases, and 10 bases lay between the germline ends. CDR3 in amino acids: CARAGTNYGYTF. The CDR3 nucleotides read TGTGCCAGGGCGGGGACCAACTATGGCTACACCTTC.

This clonotype was picked up a small number of times. The chain employs TRBV20-1 and TRBJ2-3, with TRBD2 matching 14 bases. This CDR3 has 13 residues. Germline V gene lookup returns CDR1 DFQATT and CDR2 SNEGSKA (reference sequence). The CDR3 DNA sequence: TGCGGGGGACTAGCGGGAGTCACAGATACGCAGTATTTT. Translation: CGGLAGVTDTQYF.

This clonotype was recorded a few times. The chain joins TRBV27 to TRBJ2-5; 8 bases fit TRBD2. Germline V lookup: CDR1 MNHEY, CDR2 SMNVEV (reference sequence). The ends lost 6 bases at V and 11 bases at J; junction bases unmatched: 14. This CDR3 region has 14 residues. CDR3 nucleotide sequence: TGTGCCAGCAGAACGGGGGGGATCTTCTGGGAGCAGTACTTC. Its translation: CASRTGGIFWEQYF.

This CDR3 is CASSAGTGSGNGYTF. In DNA, the CDR3 is TGTGCCAGTAGTGCCGGGACAGGGAGTGGGAATGGCTACACCTTC. This sequence joins TRBV19 and TRBJ1-2; 9 bases agree with TRBD1. CDR3 length equals 15 residues. J was trimmed by 6 bases and V by 5 bases; bases with no gene match: 10. CDR1 LNHDA and CDR2 SQIVND come from the germline V gene (reference sequence).

This clonotype was seen more than once but under ten times. The chain employs TRBV28 and TRBJ2-1; tentative D call: TRBD1 (6 bases). Germline CDR1 and CDR2: MDHEN and SYDVKM. This CDR3 region has 12 residues. The ends were cut back, 9 bases at V and 6 bases at J, with 12 bases in the middle. The CDR3 DNA reads TGTGCCAGTACCGCAGGGGTCAATGAGCAGTTCTTC. Encoded protein: CASTAGVNEQFF.

The chain is built from TRBV6-1 and TRBJ1-3; TRBD1 might be the D (6 bases). Trimming stripped 9 bases from V and 10 bases from J, with 13 bases between. The germline V gene encodes CDR1 MNHNS and CDR2 SASEGT. The CDR3 has 11 residues. This chain's CDR3 is CASDQGGTIYF. CDR3 nucleotides: TGTGCCAGTGATCAAGGGGGGACCATATATTTT.

This clonotype was seen only a few times. The V gene is TRBV6-2 or TRBV6-3, the J gene TRBJ2-3, with 7 bases lining up with TRBD1. Germline V gives CDR1 MNHEY, CDR2 SVGEGT. The CDR3 sequence is 15 residues long. With V trimmed by 5 bases and J by 2 bases, 7 bases remained unmatched. CDR3 sequence reads: CASSQQGFFTDTQYF. The CDR3 bases are TGTGCCAGCAGTCAACAGGGGTTTTTCACAGATACGCAGTATTTT.

V and J are TRBV12-3 or TRBV12-4 and TRBJ2-1; D not resolved. This CDR3 is 11 amino acids long. Trimming took off 6 bases at V and 10 bases at J, with 10 bases between the two ends. This chain's CDR3 is CASSDSLEQFF. CDR3 bases: TGTGCCAGCAGCGATTCACTAGAGCAGTTCTTC.

The V call is TRBV6-1, the J call TRBJ1-2; D ambiguous. In germline, CDR1 is MNHNS, CDR2 SASEGT. The V and J ends lost 7 bases and 4 bases respectively, with 13 bases between them. The CDR3 length is 13 residues. The CDR3: CASTTNSRYGYTF. The DNA of the CDR3 is TGTGCCAGCACCACCAACAGCCGCTATGGCTACACCTTC.

The chain carries TRBV5-6 and TRBJ2-3, with 7 bases matching TRBD1. V was pared by 3 bases and J by 10 bases, with 5 bases of the junction left unmatched. The CDR3 spans 12 residues. Germline values: CDR1 SGHDT, CDR2 YYEEEE. The DNA of the CDR3 is TGTGCCAGCAGCTCACAGGGGAAGGCGCAGTATTTT. It is translated as CASSSQGKAQYF. Complete variable domain (other parts from reference TRBV5-6 and TRBJ2-3): DAGVTQSPTHLIKTRGQQVTLRCSPKSGHDTVSWYQQALGQGPQFIFQYYEEEERQRGNFPDRFSGHQFPNYSSELNVNALLLGDSALYLCASSSQGKAQYFGPGTRLTVL.

Details on this clonotype: A single base separates this from a much larger clone, so it may be a read error. The genes are TRBV2 and TRBJ2-2, with 9 bases lining up with TRBD2. There are 17 residues in the CDR3. V shed 5 bases, J shed 1 base, and the junction held 8 bases outside the gene matches. CDR1 is SNHLY, CDR2 FYNNEI, per germline. DNA for the CDR3: TGTGCCAGCAGTTTCCTAGCGGGGAGGGGGAACACCGGGGAGCTGTTTTTT. This gives the protein CASSFLAGRGNTGELFF.

This clonotype was counted once. A much larger clone sits a single nucleotide away, making a read error possible. The chain is built from TRBV30 and TRBJ2-7; weak D call: TRBD2 (6 bases). The CDR3 contains 12 residues. Germline CDR1 and CDR2: GTSNPN and SVGIG (reference sequence). V was cut by 4 bases and J by 0 bases, with 7 bases left in between. This CDR3 reads CAWKGLSYEQYF. DNA of the CDR3: TGTGCCTGGAAGGGACTCTCCTACGAGCAGTACTTC.